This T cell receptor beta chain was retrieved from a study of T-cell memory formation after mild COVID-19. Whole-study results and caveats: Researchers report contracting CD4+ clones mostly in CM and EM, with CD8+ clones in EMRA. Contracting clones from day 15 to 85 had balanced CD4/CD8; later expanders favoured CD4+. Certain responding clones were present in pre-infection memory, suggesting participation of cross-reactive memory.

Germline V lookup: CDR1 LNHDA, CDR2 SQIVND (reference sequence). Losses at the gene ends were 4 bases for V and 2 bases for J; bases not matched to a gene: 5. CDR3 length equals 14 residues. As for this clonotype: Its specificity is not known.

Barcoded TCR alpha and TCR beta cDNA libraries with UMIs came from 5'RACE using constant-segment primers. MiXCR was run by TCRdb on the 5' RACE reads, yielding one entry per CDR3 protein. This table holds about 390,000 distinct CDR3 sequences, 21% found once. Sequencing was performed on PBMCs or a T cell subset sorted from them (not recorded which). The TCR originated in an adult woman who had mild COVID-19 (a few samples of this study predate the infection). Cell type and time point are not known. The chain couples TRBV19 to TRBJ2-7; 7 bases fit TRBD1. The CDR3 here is CASSSRTGTYEQYF. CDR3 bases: TGTGCCAGTAGTAGCCGGACAGGTACCTACGAGCAGTACTTC.